This passage covers 32 T cell receptor beta chains from one sample sequenced in a study of type 1 regulatory T cells. TCRdb independently ran MiXCR on the reads; one entry per CDR3 protein. The sample lists about 74,000 distinct CDR3 sequences, about 60% seen once, with 6.5% to 8.5% in the top ten. Their cognate antigens are unknown. Sequenced sample: cultured T cells, either the whole culture or a sorted T cell fraction (not recorded which). This sample's subset: Tr1-enriched cell product generated in vitro against host alloantigens. These receptors were taken from a human donor in good health.

The chain links TRBV9 to TRBJ1-6; D ambiguous. This CDR3 contains 14 residues. The V gene's germline CDR1 is SGDLS and CDR2 YYNGEE. Trimming pared 0 bases from V and 8 bases from J, leaving 9 bases between. This chain's CDR3 is CASSVGLADSPLHF. CDR3 DNA: TGTGCCAGCAGCGTAGGCCTCGCGGATTCACCCCTCCACTTT. The full variable domain, in which reference TRBV9 and TRBJ1-6 provide the parts outside the CDR3, is DSGVTQTPKHLITATGQRVTLRCSPRSGDLSVYWYQQSLDQGLQFLIQYYNGEERAKGNILERFSAQQFPDLHSELNLSSLELGDSALYFCASSVGLADSPLHFGNGTRLTVT.

This rearrangement joins TRBV12-3 or TRBV12-4 to TRBJ1-1, with a weak D call TRBD1 (5 bases). CDR3 length equals 12 residues. V lost 5 bases to trimming and J lost 9 bases, with 13 bases between them. The CDR3 coding sequence is TGTGCCAGCAGTCTGACGGAGGGGAAAGCTTTCTTT. Residues: CASSLTEGKAFF.

The chain employs TRBV6-5 and TRBJ2-1; D remains unclear. Germline-derived CDR1 and CDR2 are MNHEY and SVGAGI. This CDR3 has 14 residues. Trimming cost V 3 bases and J 7 bases, with 13 bases left between them. The DNA for the CDR3 is TGTGCCAGCAGTTATTTCGGAGTACGTAATGAGCAGTTCTTC. It is translated as CASSYFGVRNEQFF.

The chain employs TRBV4-1 and TRBJ2-2, with 7 bases aligning to TRBD2. Per the germline V gene, CDR1 is MGHRA and CDR2 is YSYEKL. The ends lost 0 bases at V and 1 base at J; junction bases unmatched: 5. This CDR3 comprises 17 residues. The CDR3 DNA reads as TGCGCCAGCAGCCAAGATGTGGTAGCGGGGAACACCGGGGAGCTGTTTTTT. It translates to CASSQDVVAGNTGELFF.

J is TRBJ2-1 and V is TRBV5-1, with 8 bases aligning to TRBD1. Germline lookup yields CDR1 SGHRS and CDR2 YFSETQ. This CDR3 region has 16 residues. J was trimmed by 2 bases and V by 0 bases; bases with no gene match: 4. The CDR3 bases are TGCGCCAGCAGCTTGGACGGACAGGGTCCCTACAATGAGCAGTTCTTC. Translation gives CASSLDGQGPYNEQFF.

The V and J genes are TRBV19 and TRBJ1-5; tentative D call: TRBD1 (5 bases). The CDR3 runs to 13 residues. V lost 9 bases and J 0 bases, leaving 9 bases between the germline ends. CDR1 is LNHDA and CDR2 is SQIVND in the germline V gene (reference sequence). In DNA form, the CDR3 reads TGTGCCAGCCAGACAGTTAGCAATCAGCCCCAGCATTTT. Amino acid sequence: CASQTVSNQPQHF.

This chain links TRBV9 with TRBJ2-3; D is uncertain. Per the germline V gene, CDR1 is SGDLS and CDR2 is YYNGEE. Trimming pared 0 bases from V and 2 bases from J, leaving 10 bases between. The CDR3 extends over 15 amino acids. Here the CDR3 DNA reads TGTGCCAGCAGCGTAGAGAGGACCAACACAGATACGCAGTATTTT. Amino acid sequence: CASSVERTNTDTQYF.

This clonotype occurred a few times. The chain links TRBV9 to TRBJ2-2; TRBD2 matches 10 bases. The germline V gene has CDR1 SGDLS and CDR2 YYNGEE. Trimming removed 4 bases from V and 3 bases from J; junction bases left unmatched: 12. The CDR3 is made up of 18 amino acids. The CDR3 coding sequence is TGTGCCAGCAGCTCAGGACTGTCCAGCGGGAGGGACACCGGGGAGCTGTTTTTT. Protein product: CASSSGLSSGRDTGELFF.

V gene TRBV6-5 combines with J gene TRBJ2-3; D remains unclear. CDR1 and CDR2 (germline): MNHEY, SVGAGI. V gave up 4 bases and J gave up 1 base, with 6 bases separating them. The CDR3 contains 13 residues. CDR3 loop: CASSSVRTDTQYF. CDR3 nucleotides: TGTGCCAGCAGTTCCGTTCGCACAGATACGCAGTATTTT.

The V and J genes are TRBV7-2 and TRBJ2-3; D gene unclear. Germline V CDR1 and CDR2: SGHTA, FQGNSA. V lost 0 bases and J lost 4, with 5 bases in between. This CDR3 is 13 amino acids long. The CDR3, as DNA: TGTGCCAGCAGCTTAGCTCCAGCAGATACGCAGTATTTT. Amino acids: CASSLAPADTQYF.

In nucleotides, the CDR3 is TGTGCCAGCAGCCGGGCTTCAAGGGGGCGCAGGACAGATACGCAGTATTTT. It encodes CASSRASRGRRTDTQYF. This chain joins TRBV3-1 and TRBJ2-3; 7 nucleotides align to TRBD1. Germline V gives CDR1 LGHDT, CDR2 YNNKEL (reference sequence). V lost 4 bases to trimming and J lost 3 bases; unmatched junction nucleotides: 13. CDR3 length equals 17 residues.

The chain recombines TRBV18 with TRBJ2-7; D remains ambiguous. The CDR3 runs to 13 residues. Germline V gene sequence: CDR1 KGHSH, CDR2 LQKENI. V lost 6 bases to trimming and J lost 6 bases, with 15 bases between them. The CDR3 spells CASSGINRAEQYF. The CDR3 nucleotides read TGTGCCAGCTCCGGCATTAATCGGGCCGAGCAGTACTTC.

This clonotype was observed a handful of times. The V and J genes are TRBV7-2 and TRBJ1-4, with TRBD1 matching 7 bases. The V segment lost 3 bases and the J segment 4 bases; nucleotides outside the gene matches: 2. CDR1 and CDR2 (germline): SGHTA, FQGNSA. The CDR3 is 14 residues long. In DNA, the CDR3 is TGTGCCAGCAGCTTCCGGGACAGTAATGAAAAACTGTTTTTT. It yields the protein CASSFRDSNEKLFF. The full variable domain, completed using reference TRBV7-2 and TRBJ1-4, is GAGVSQSPSNKVTEKGKDVELRCDPISGHTALYWYRQSLGQGLEFLIYFQGNSAPDKSGLPSDRFSAERTGGSVSTLTIQRTQQEDSAVYLCASSFRDSNEKLFFGSGTQLSVL.

The chain links TRBV27 to TRBJ1-5, with a possible D match to TRBD1 (5 bases). Germline V gene lookup returns CDR1 MNHEY and CDR2 SMNVEV (reference sequence). The CDR3 is made up of 16 amino acids. Deletions cut 7 bases from V and 1 base from J, with 17 bases between. As DNA, the CDR3 is TGTGCCAGCAAGGTGTTAGGGGCGGGAAGCAATCAGCCCCAGCATTTT. It codes for CASKVLGAGSNQPQHF.

V gene TRBV5-6 combines with J gene TRBJ2-5; D unresolved. The CDR3 is made up of 13 amino acids. From germline, CDR1 is SGHDT and CDR2 YYEEEE. V was trimmed by 0 bases and J by 5 bases, leaving 8 bases between them. CDR3 DNA sequence: TGTGCCAGCAGCTTGGAGTCGAGGGAGACCCAGTACTTC. Translated, it gives CASSLESRETQYF.

The CDR3 DNA is TGCAGTGCTGGACAGGGGAGCAATCAGCCCCAGCATTTT. It codes for CSAGQGSNQPQHF. V gene TRBV20-1 combines with J gene TRBJ1-5; 9 bases are a match to TRBD1. Germline V lookup: CDR1 DFQATT, CDR2 SNEGSKA (reference sequence). The CDR3 runs 13 residues. After removal of 5 bases from V and 1 base from J, the junction contained 0 bases not matched to a gene.

The genes are TRBV6-5 and TRBJ2-1, with 9 bases aligning to TRBD2. Germline CDR1 MNHEY, CDR2 SVGAGI. V lost 2 bases to trimming and J lost 9 bases; unmatched junction nucleotides: 5. CDR3 length: 14 amino acids. In DNA, the CDR3 is TGTGCCAGCAGTTACCAGCGGGAGGTCAGTGAGCAGTTCTTC. This sequence encodes CASSYQREVSEQFF.

The chain links TRBV3-1 to TRBJ1-5; D is ambiguous. V was cut by 0 bases and J by 0 bases, with 6 bases left in between. Germline CDR1 reads LGHDT; CDR2 reads YNNKEL (reference sequence). The CDR3 totals 15 residues. The CDR3 region has the DNA TGTGCCAGCAGCCAAGATAGGACTAGCAATCAGCCCCAGCATTTT. Translating it yields CASSQDRTSNQPQHF.

The rearrangement links TRBV12-3 or TRBV12-4 to TRBJ2-7; D gene unclear. Deletions cut 6 bases from V and 7 bases from J, with 10 bases between. This CDR3 contains 11 residues. This CDR3 reads CASRNSREQYF. DNA for the CDR3: TGTGCCAGCAGGAACTCACGGGAGCAGTACTTC.

The chain carries TRBV5-1 and TRBJ2-1, with D maybe TRBD1 (6 bases). This CDR3 has 14 amino acids. V was cut by 0 bases and J by 9 bases, with 13 bases left in between. CDR1 is SGHRS and CDR2 is YFSETQ in the germline V gene. CDR3 coding DNA: TGCGCCAGCAGCTTGGAAGGGACATTAGGTGAGCAGTTCTTC. As protein: CASSLEGTLGEQFF.

A remark on this clonotype: The junction does not match germline at one end; this may be a read error. The chain joins TRBV20-1 to TRBJ2-3, with TRBD2 matching over 12 bases. Germline CDR1 DFQATT, CDR2 SNEGSKA (reference sequence). There are 19 residues in the CDR3. CDR3 DNA: TGCGGTGCACAAGGCCAGGGGACCCTTCTAGCGGGAGGGCTATATACGCAGTATTTT. Translating gives CGAQGQGTLLAGGLYTQYF.

The chain combines TRBV24-1 with TRBJ2-2; tentatively, D is TRBD2 (6 bases). V lost 8 bases to trimming and J lost 5 bases, with 14 bases between them. The length of the CDR3 is 14 residues. CDR1 is KGHDR and CDR2 is SFDVKD in the germline V gene. The CDR3, as DNA: TGTGCCACCACCGCGGGACCCCCGACCGGGGAGCTGTTTTTT. This codes for CATTAGPPTGELFF.

This sequence joins TRBV6-2 or TRBV6-3 and TRBJ2-7, with TRBD1 as a possible D gene (5 bases). CDR1 and CDR2 (germline): MNHEY, SVGEGT. This CDR3 comprises 13 residues. Trimming pared 2 bases from V and 3 bases from J, leaving 8 bases between. The CDR3 bases are TGTGCCAGCAGTTACAGGGGCGTCTACGAGCAGTACTTC. Protein sequence: CASSYRGVYEQYF.

V and J are TRBV5-1 and TRBJ2-2; 8 bases align to TRBD2. The germline V gene has CDR1 SGHRS and CDR2 YFSETQ. The junction had 5 bases not matched to a gene; V was cut back by 4 bases and J by 0 bases. CDR3 length: 16 residues. DNA of the CDR3: TGCGCCAGCAGCGGTGAGGGACTAGCGAACACCGGGGAGCTGTTTTTT. Residues: CASSGEGLANTGELFF.

The chain is built from TRBV30 and TRBJ1-4; unclear D gene. V lost 2 bases, J lost 8 bases, and 9 bases lay in between. Germline V CDR1 and CDR2: GTSNPN, SVGIG (reference sequence). CDR3 length: 12 residues. The CDR3 bases are TGTGCCTGGAGTAGAGGGTGGGAAAAACTGTTTTTT. This codes for CAWSRGWEKLFF. Full variable domain (outside the CDR3, taken from reference TRBV30 and TRBJ1-4): SQTIHQWPATLVQPVGSPLSLECTVEGTSNPNLYWYRQAAGRGLQLLFYSVGIGQISSEVPQNLSASRPQDRQFILSSKKLLLSDSGFYLCAWSRGWEKLFFGSGTQLSVL.

DNA of the CDR3: TGCAGTGCTAGAAAGACAGGGTCTGGAAACACCATATATTTT. It encodes CSARKTGSGNTIYF. The V and J genes are TRBV20-1 and TRBJ1-3; TRBD1 matches at 7 bases. V was pared by 2 bases and J by 1 base, with 2 bases of the junction left unmatched. The CDR3 is 14 residues long. Germline V lookup: CDR1 DFQATT, CDR2 SNEGSKA (reference sequence).

The chain is built from TRBV12-3 or TRBV12-4 and TRBJ2-6; 8 bases are shared with TRBD1. The CDR3 sequence is 14 residues long. The ends lost 11 bases at V and 2 bases at J; junction bases unmatched: 5. Written as DNA, the CDR3 is TGTGCCGTTCAGGGGGCGGCTGGGGCCAACGTCCTGACTTTC. Translating it yields CAVQGAAGANVLTF.

CDR3 DNA: TGTGCCAGCAGTCCGGGACAGGGGAGAAGCACAGATACGCAGTATTTT. Residues: CASSPGQGRSTDTQYF. The V and J genes are TRBV27 and TRBJ2-3, with 10 positions matching TRBD1. The CDR3 loop spans 16 amino acids. Trimming removed 5 bases from V and 0 bases from J; junction bases left unmatched: 5. Germline loops: CDR1 MNHEY, CDR2 SMNVEV (reference sequence).

In its sample, this clonotype was seen a few times. V and J are TRBV7-2 and TRBJ2-7; D is possibly TRBD1 or TRBD2 (6 bases each). V lost 1 base and J 2 bases, leaving 15 bases between the germline ends. The CDR3 is 16 amino acids. Germline V lookup: CDR1 SGHTA, CDR2 FQGNSA. In nucleotides, the CDR3 is TGTGCCAGCAGCTTAGTAGGGGGGCGGGTGGCCTACGAGCAGTACTTC. The encoded protein is CASSLVGGRVAYEQYF.

The chain joins TRBV20-1 to TRBJ2-2; no firm D call. V was pared by 5 bases and J by 1 base, with 14 bases between. The CDR3 sequence is 15 residues long. CDR1 is DFQATT and CDR2 is SNEGSKA in the germline V gene (reference sequence). CDR3 region: CSAPIRTRNTGELFF. The CDR3, as DNA: TGCAGTGCTCCCATTCGTACCAGGAACACCGGGGAGCTGTTTTTT.

This clonotype was counted at least ten times. The V gene is TRBV18, the J gene TRBJ2-5; a weak D match, TRBD1 (6 bases). Germline lookup yields CDR1 KGHSH and CDR2 LQKENI. Trimming left V 4 bases short and J 2 bases short, with 8 bases between. The CDR3 has 13 amino acids. The CDR3 loop reads CASSRDIQETQYF. As DNA, the CDR3 is TGTGCCAGCTCACGGGACATTCAAGAGACCCAGTACTTC. The full variable domain, with the rest looked up from reference TRBV18 and TRBJ2-5, is NAGVMQNPRHLVRRRGQEARLRCSPMKGHSHVYWYRQLPEEGLKFMVYLQKENIIDESGMPKERFSAEFPKEGPSILRIQQVVRGDSAAYFCASSRDIQETQYFGPGTRLLVL.

V gene TRBV7-9 combines with J gene TRBJ2-5, with a possible D match to TRBD2 (5 bases). CDR3 size: 17 residues. V lost 1 base to trimming and J lost 4 bases, with 19 bases between them. Germline lookup yields CDR1 SEHNR and CDR2 FQNEAQ (reference sequence). The CDR3 here is CASSLGPLGRGSETQYF. The CDR3 DNA is TGTGCCAGCAGCTTAGGCCCCCTCGGTAGAGGGTCAGAGACCCAGTACTTC.